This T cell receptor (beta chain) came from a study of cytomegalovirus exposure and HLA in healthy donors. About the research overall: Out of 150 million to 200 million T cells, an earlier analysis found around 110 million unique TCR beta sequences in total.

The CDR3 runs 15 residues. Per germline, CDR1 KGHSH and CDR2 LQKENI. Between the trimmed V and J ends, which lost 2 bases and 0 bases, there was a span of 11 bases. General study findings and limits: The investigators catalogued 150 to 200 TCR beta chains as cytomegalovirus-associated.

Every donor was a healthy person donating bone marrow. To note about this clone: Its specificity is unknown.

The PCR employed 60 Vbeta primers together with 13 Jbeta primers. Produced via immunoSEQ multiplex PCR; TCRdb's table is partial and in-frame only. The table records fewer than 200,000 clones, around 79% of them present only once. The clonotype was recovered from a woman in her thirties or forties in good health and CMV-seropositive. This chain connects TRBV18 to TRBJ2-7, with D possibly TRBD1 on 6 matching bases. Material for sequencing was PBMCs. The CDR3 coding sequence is TGTGCCAGCTCACCATTTGGGGACAACTCCTACGAGCAGTACTTC. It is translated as CASSPFGDNSYEQYF.